Listed below are T cell receptor beta chains from one sample, sequenced in a study of T cell responses to AZD1222 COVID-19 vaccine. Only in-frame clones appear in the TCRdb table, and some are missing; sequencing was by immunoSEQ multiplex PCR. Of some 150,000 clones in the sample, 90% to 95% are singletons; the top ten hold 1.5% to 2%. The sequencing here drew on peripheral blood, taken on day 0 of AZD1222 vaccination. The receptors come from an adult in good health. Both conserved end residues are part of each CDR3. A D gene is named only where the DNA matches it firmly. Some rows mark clone size as missing; the rest say once, few, many or name a class of expanded clone.

clone_size j_call v_call d_call cdr3_length cdr3_aa cdr3_nt
. TRBJ1-1 TRBV11-2 TRBD1 15 CASRANGQANTEAFF TGTGCCAGCAGAGCGAACGGACAGGCGAACACTGAAGCTTTCTTT
. TRBJ2-7 TRBV9 TRBD2 15 CASSPRLAEIYEQYF TGTGCCAGCAGCCCCCGACTAGCGGAAATCTACGAGCAGTACTTC
. TRBJ2-7 TRBV6-6 . 13 CASSQDRIYEQYF TGTGCCAGCAGCCAAGACAGAATCTACGAGCAGTACTTC
. TRBJ1-5 TRBV6-5 . 13 CASSQLANQPQHF TGTGCCAGCAGCCAATTGGCCAATCAGCCCCAGCATTTT
. TRBJ1-4 TRBV7-2 . 15 CASSLRKGSHEKLFF TGTGCCAGCAGCTTGCGCAAGGGATCCCATGAAAAACTGTTTTTT
. TRBJ2-5 TRBV5-1 . 12 CASSLGLETQYF TGCGCCAGCAGCTTGGGGTTAGAGACCCAGTACTTC
. TRBJ1-1 TRBV29-1 TRBD1 15 CSVAPRQGRDTEAFF TGCAGCGTCGCCCCCCGACAGGGTAGGGACACTGAAGCTTTCTTT
. TRBJ2-5 TRBV10-3 TRBD2 17 CAISESGTSGGQETQYF TGTGCCATCAGTGAGTCAGGGACTAGCGGGGGCCAAGAGACCCAGTACTTC
few TRBJ2-7 TRBV5-1 TRBD2 16 CASSRAAGVTSYEQYF TGCGCCAGCTCGAGGGCAGCGGGGGTGACCTCCTACGAGCAGTACTTC
. TRBJ1-1 TRBV27 . 13 CASHRLRGTEAFF TGTGCCAGTCACAGGTTAAGGGGCACTGAAGCTTTCTTT
. TRBJ1-5 TRBV10-3 . 15 CAISVTAGANQPQHF TGTGCCATCAGTGTGACTGCAGGGGCCAATCAGCCCCAGCATTTT
. TRBJ1-5 TRBV6-5 . 14 CASSLQGPNQPQHF TGTGCCAGCAGTTTACAGGGTCCCAATCAGCCCCAGCATTTT
. TRBJ1-5 TRBV30 TRBD1 13 CAWADREGQPQHF TGTGCCTGGGCGGACAGGGAAGGTCAGCCCCAGCATTTT
. TRBJ1-5 TRBV18 . 15 CASSPSFQIDQPQHF TGTGCCAGCTCACCGAGTTTCCAGATAGATCAGCCCCAGCATTTT
. TRBJ2-1 TRBV7-2 TRBD1 15 CASSSFRTGVNEQFF TGTGCCAGCAGCTCTTTTCGGACAGGGGTCAATGAGCAGTTCTTC
. TRBJ1-5 TRBV19 . 17 CASSSLGREWSNQPQHF TGTGCCAGTAGTTCTTTGGGTAGGGAGTGGAGCAATCAGCCCCAGCATTTT
. TRBJ1-1 TRBV12-3/TRBV12-4 . 13 CASSFSVNTEAFF TGTGCCAGCAGTTTTAGCGTAAACACTGAAGCTTTCTTT
. TRBJ2-1 TRBV7-3 . 13 CASSLLGHNEQFF TGTGCCAGCAGCTTATTAGGCCACAATGAGCAGTTCTTC
. TRBJ2-2 TRBV6-5 . 14 CASSYLRNTGELFF TGTGCCAGCAGTTACCTCCGCAACACCGGGGAGCTGTTTTTT
. TRBJ1-1 TRBV7-2 . 13 CASSLGGTGEAFF TGTGCCAGCAGCTTAGGGGGAACAGGTGAAGCTTTCTTT
. TRBJ1-1 TRBV7-2 . 13 CASSLFVNTEAFF TGTGCCAGCAGCTTATTCGTAAACACTGAAGCTTTCTTT
. TRBJ1-1 TRBV6-2/TRBV6-3 TRBD1 13 CASSWTGGTEAFF TGTGCCAGCAGTTGGACAGGGGGCACTGAAGCTTTCTTT